The source of this TCR beta chain is a study of cytomegalovirus exposure and HLA in healthy donors. Whole-study context: Some 77 million unique TCRs from HLA-typed donors were held in an early release of data.

Whole-study findings and limits: Several V segments, TRBV6-2 and TRBV6-3 among them, could not be told apart and were dropped. One cluster of highly shared sequence variants probably arose as a sequencing artifact.

On this clone: What it recognizes is unknown.

The PCR contained 60 Vbeta and 13 Jbeta primers. TCRdb's table, derived via immunoSEQ multiplex PCR, lists solely in-frame clones and lacks some. The table records about 180,000 clones, 81% of them present only once. V shed 6 bases and J 2 bases; nucleotides not matched to a gene: 9. CDR1 is MDHEN, CDR2 SYDVKM, per germline. This CDR3 contains 15 residues. Sequencing was carried out using PBMCs. The clonotype originates from a woman aged 25-40 years in good health and CMV-seronegative. This sequence joins TRBV28 and TRBJ2-7; 8 bases line up with TRBD1. The CDR3 DNA sequence: TGTGCCAGCAGCCCCGGGACAGGCAGACCCTACGAGCAGTACTTC. Its protein product is CASSPGTGRPYEQYF.